The 29 T cell receptor beta chains below come from one sample, sequenced in a study of blood T cell repertoires in COVID-19 (dated by TCRdb to about 2020). Receptors were amplified or captured by the immunoSEQ multiplex PCR assay. The table was pulled from immuneACCESS by TCRdb, which kept in-frame rearrangements only. Such tables lose some clones; where checked, under half of the loss comes from unresolved V genes, and the rest has no known cause. In all, the sample holds just over 70,000 clones, and about 68% of those were seen once. Clones ranked in the top ten supply approximately 34% of the sample. Material for sequencing was peripheral blood. Receptors were obtained from a woman in her sixties or seventies with acute or convalescent COVID-19.

DNA for the CDR3: TGTGCCAGCTCCCGAGGGGATACCAGGGGGACGGAGACCCAGTACTTC. This sequence encodes CASSRGDTRGTETQYF. The V and J genes are TRBV18 and TRBJ2-5; 7 nucleotides match TRBD1. V was clipped by 6 bases and J by 5 bases; unmatched bases: 15. CDR1 is KGHSH and CDR2 is LQKENI in the germline V gene. CDR3 length: 16 amino acids.

The chain couples TRBV4-2 to TRBJ2-1, with D possibly TRBD2 on 6 matching bases. V shed 0 bases and J shed 5 bases, with 17 bases lying between them. Germline V CDR1 and CDR2: LGHNA, YNFKEQ. The CDR3 has 17 amino acids. Written as DNA, the CDR3 is TGTGCCAGCAGCCAAGAAGTCGGGACTTCGATGAACAATGAGCAGTTCTTC. Protein product: CASSQEVGTSMNNEQFF.

In nucleotides, the CDR3 is TGTGCCAGTAGTGGCCGGGGGGGAAGCAATCAGCCCCAGCATTTT. Its protein is CASSGRGGSNQPQHF. This sequence joins TRBV19 and TRBJ1-5, with a weak D call TRBD1 (5 bases). Germline lookup yields CDR1 LNHDA and CDR2 SQIVND (reference sequence). The length of the CDR3 is 15 residues. V was trimmed by 5 bases and J by 1 base, leaving 12 bases between them.

The chain joins TRBV27 to TRBJ2-5; TRBD2 aligns across 7 bases. V was clipped by 4 bases and J by 4 bases; unmatched bases: 12. CDR3 length equals 16 residues. Germline loops: CDR1 MNHEY, CDR2 SMNVEV (reference sequence). In DNA, the CDR3 is TGTGCCAGCAGTTCCCCGAGCAGAGGGAGGGGAGAGACCCAGTACTTC. Its translation: CASSSPSRGRGETQYF.

J is TRBJ2-2 and V is TRBV29-1; a possible D gene is TRBD2 (5 bases). The germline V gene has CDR1 SQVTM and CDR2 ANQGSEA. The CDR3 is 12 residues long. Deletions cut 7 bases from V and 6 bases from J, with 12 bases between. The CDR3 DNA follows: TGCAGCGCCAGCTTAGCGTCCGGGGAGCTGTTTTTT. Protein product: CSASLASGELFF.

The table lists this clone with a count of one. J is TRBJ1-1 and V is TRBV5-1, with D possibly matching TRBD1 (6 bases). The CDR3 runs to 16 residues. Trimming pared 0 bases from V and 4 bases from J, leaving 16 bases between. Germline CDR1 reads SGHRS; CDR2 reads YFSETQ. CDR3 in amino acids: CASSLVTGRAGTEAFF. CDR3 coding DNA: TGCGCCAGCAGCTTGGTTACAGGGCGGGCAGGCACTGAAGCTTTCTTT.

The V call is TRBV6-5, the J call TRBJ1-1; 8 bases map to TRBD1. Germline V gene data show CDR1 as MNHEY and CDR2 as SVGAGI. The CDR3 extends over 15 amino acids. V lost 5 bases to trimming and J lost 4 bases; unmatched junction nucleotides: 9. DNA of the CDR3: TGTGCCAGCAGTCCCCGGACAGGGATCGGCACTGAAGCTTTCTTT. It specifies CASSPRTGIGTEAFF.

This chain uses TRBV28 with TRBJ1-5; TRBD1 is a possible D gene (5 bases). Germline CDR1 reads MDHEN; CDR2 reads SYDVKM. V was trimmed by 2 bases and J by 5 bases, leaving 7 bases between them. The CDR3 consists of 13 residues. CDR3 amino acids: CASSLGGDQPQHF. The CDR3 DNA follows: TGTGCCAGCAGTTTAGGGGGGGATCAGCCCCAGCATTTT.

The rearrangement links TRBV4-2 to TRBJ2-5, with 8 bases identical to TRBD1. The germline V gene has CDR1 LGHNA and CDR2 YNFKEQ. This CDR3 comprises 16 residues. V trimming: 0 bases; J trimming: 5 bases; junction bases outside the gene matches: 8. CDR3 DNA: TGTGCCAGCAGCCAAGAAGGAGGCAGGGGGCCGGAGACCCAGTACTTC. It specifies CASSQEGGRGPETQYF.

This clone was recorded a few times. J is TRBJ2-1 and V is TRBV2, with 7 positions matching TRBD2. V shed 7 bases and J 4 bases; nucleotides not matched to a gene: 7. Germline V gives CDR1 SNHLY, CDR2 FYNNEI. The CDR3 runs 14 residues. The CDR3 DNA follows: TGTGCCAGCACCTCAAGCGGGACTTACAATGAGCAGTTCTTC. It codes for CASTSSGTYNEQFF.

This chain connects TRBV6-5 to TRBJ1-1, with D possibly being TRBD1 (6 bases). The CDR3 covers 14 residues. The V gene lost 6 bases and the J gene lost 1 base, with 12 bases spanning the gap. Germline values: CDR1 MNHEY, CDR2 SVGAGI. This CDR3 is CASRRTAQNTEAFF. The DNA for the CDR3 is TGTGCCAGCAGACGGACAGCCCAGAACACTGAAGCTTTCTTT.

The chain uses TRBV7-3 and TRBJ1-5, with a tentative D call TRBD1 (6 bases). V lost 5 bases, J lost 7 bases, and 12 bases lay in between. CDR1 is SGHTA, CDR2 FQGTGA, per germline. The CDR3 length is 13 residues. For the CDR3, the DNA is TGTGCCAGCAGCATAAGGGGGGGCCAGCCCCAGCATTTT. Translation: CASSIRGGQPQHF.

The V and J genes are TRBV29-1 and TRBJ1-2; TRBD1 might be the D (5 bases). Trimming stripped 0 bases from V and 4 bases from J, with 9 bases between. The CDR3 has 13 residues. Germline V CDR1 and CDR2: SQVTM, ANQGSEA. As DNA, the CDR3 is TGCAGCGTTGAAGATCAGGGAAGCTATGGCTACACCTTC. This gives the protein CSVEDQGSYGYTF.

This chain joins TRBV5-6 and TRBJ2-5, with D perhaps matching TRBD2 (6 bases). V lost 4 bases and J 2 bases, leaving 15 bases between the germline ends. Germline V gene data show CDR1 as SGHDT and CDR2 as YYEEEE. The CDR3 is 15 amino acids. The chain's CDR3 is CASSAHLGGQETQYF. CDR3 in DNA: TGTGCCAGCAGCGCGCACCTGGGGGGACAAGAGACCCAGTACTTC.

The rearrangement links TRBV7-9 to TRBJ2-7; D unresolved. Between the trimmed V and J ends, which lost 5 bases and 4 bases, there was a span of 9 bases. CDR3 length: 12 amino acids. Germline CDR1 SEHNR, CDR2 FQNEAQ (reference sequence). The CDR3 reads CASSGQAYEQYF. In DNA form, the CDR3 reads TGTGCCAGCAGCGGGCAAGCTTACGAGCAGTACTTC.

The chain is built from TRBV28 and TRBJ1-5; perhaps TRBD1 as D (6 bases). In germline, CDR1 is MDHEN, CDR2 SYDVKM. With 1 base removed from V and 7 bases from J, the gap between germline ends came to 11 bases. This CDR3 spans 14 amino acids. The CDR3 region has the DNA TGTGCCAGCAGTTTATTGGGGGCCCGGCAGCCCCAGCATTTT. This gives the protein CASSLLGARQPQHF.

The CDR3 DNA reads TGTGCCAGCAGCCAAGATGTCCCCAACATGAATCAGCCCCAGCATTTT. It translates to CASSQDVPNMNQPQHF. V gene TRBV4-2 combines with J gene TRBJ1-5; D gene ambiguous. The V end was cut by 0 bases, the J end by 4 bases, with 13 bases between. This CDR3 spans 16 amino acids. Germline CDR1 is LGHNA and CDR2 is YNFKEQ.

The CDR3 loop reads CASSPGVAGGPRGELFF. The CDR3 DNA follows: TGTGCCAGCAGTCCCGGGGTAGCGGGAGGGCCCCGCGGGGAGCTGTTTTTT. The chain links TRBV9 to TRBJ2-2; 11 bases line up with TRBD2. There are 17 residues in the CDR3. The V gene's germline CDR1 is SGDLS and CDR2 YYNGEE. V lost 5 bases and J lost 7; bases outside the gene matches: 13.

The rearrangement links TRBV28 to TRBJ1-5, with TRBD1 matching over 7 bases. Losses at the gene ends were 4 bases for V and 4 bases for J; bases not matched to a gene: 7. The germline V gene encodes CDR1 MDHEN and CDR2 SYDVKM. The CDR3 covers 15 residues. The CDR3 DNA follows: TGTGCCAGCAGTTCCAGGACAGGCCTGAATCAGCCCCAGCATTTT. Translated: CASSSRTGLNQPQHF.

The rearrangement joins TRBV6-5 to TRBJ2-3, with 7 bases lining up with TRBD1. After removal of 5 bases from V and 4 bases from J, the junction contained 6 bases not matched to a gene. Germline lookup yields CDR1 MNHEY and CDR2 SVGAGI. The CDR3 extends over 14 amino acids. The CDR3, as DNA: TGTGCCAGCAGTCCAGCGACAGGGTCAGATACGCAGTATTTT. This gives the protein CASSPATGSDTQYF.

This chain joins TRBV25-1 and TRBJ1-5; 8 positions agree with TRBD1. This CDR3 has 15 amino acids. Germline V gene sequence: CDR1 MGHDK, CDR2 SYGVNS. Trimming at V came to 4 bases and at J to 6 bases, leaving 8 bases not matched to a gene. This CDR3 is CASSGTGGLGQPQHF. In DNA, the CDR3 is TGTGCCAGCAGTGGAACAGGGGGGCTAGGTCAGCCCCAGCATTTT.

This chain connects TRBV11-2 to TRBJ1-1; tentative D call: TRBD1 (6 bases). This CDR3 has 16 amino acids. Trimming took 6 bases from V and 4 from J, leaving 21 bases between them. Germline V lookup: CDR1 SGHAT, CDR2 FQNNGV. The DNA for the CDR3 is TGTGCCAGCAGGGGTCGAAGGGGGGGCGATCCCACTGAAGCTTTCTTT. Its protein product is CASRGRRGGDPTEAFF.

V usage is TRBV19 and J usage is TRBJ2-3; a weak D match, TRBD2 (6 bases). This CDR3 spans 12 amino acids. The V gene lost 10 bases and the J gene lost 6 bases, with 14 bases spanning the gap. CDR1 and CDR2 from the germline V gene are LNHDA and SQIVND (reference sequence). Here the CDR3 reads CATRTAGDTQYF. DNA for the CDR3: TGTGCCACCCGAACCGCGGGGGATACGCAGTATTTT.

The chain uses TRBV11-3 and TRBJ2-5; 8 bases agree with TRBD2. V trimming: 6 bases; J trimming: 4 bases; junction bases outside the gene matches: 10. CDR1 and CDR2 (germline): SGHNT, YENEEA. The CDR3 is 15 residues long. The CDR3: CASSDGSGGVETQYF. The CDR3 bases are TGTGCCAGCAGTGACGGGAGCGGGGGCGTAGAGACCCAGTACTTC.

This clone was counted between two and nine times. The V and J genes are TRBV7-5 and TRBJ2-7; TRBD1, the D gene given by the table, was not confirmed from the DNA. TRBV7-5 is tagged as a pseudogene. The CDR3 spans 16 residues. Written as DNA, the CDR3 is TGTGCCAGAAGCCCCCCGTTATCACAGAGCTCCTACGAGCAGTACTTC. Encoded protein: CARSPPLSQSSYEQYF.

The chain uses TRBV5-1 and TRBJ1-1; 7 bases match TRBD1. Germline assignment: CDR1 SGHRS and CDR2 YFSETQ. The CDR3 has 19 residues. Trimming took 0 bases from V and 0 from J; bases not matched to a gene: 14. This chain's CDR3 is CASSLESRDRPLMNTEAFF. As DNA, the CDR3 is TGCGCCAGCAGCTTGGAGAGCAGGGACAGACCCCTAATGAACACTGAAGCTTTCTTT.

The chain carries TRBV19 and TRBJ2-7; weak D call: TRBD1 (6 bases). CDR1 is LNHDA, CDR2 SQIVND, per germline (reference sequence). Trimming removed 3 bases at V and 5 bases at J, with 14 bases between. The CDR3 sequence is 14 residues long. The CDR3: CASSMGHRVDEQYF. The CDR3 region has the DNA TGTGCCAGTAGTATGGGACATCGGGTCGACGAGCAGTACTTC.

The V call is TRBV7-7, the J call TRBJ2-1; TRBD2 matches 14 bases. The CDR3 is 15 amino acids. The germline gives CDR1 SSHAT, CDR2 FNYEAQ (reference sequence). V dropped 5 bases and J dropped 8; count of bases not matched to a gene: 5. The CDR3 protein is CASSLGLAGGHEQFF. As DNA, the CDR3 is TGTGCCAGCAGCCTCGGACTAGCGGGGGGCCATGAGCAGTTCTTC.

CDR3 DNA: TGTGCCATCAGGGGCACAGGGTTGAACTATGGCTACACCTTC. This codes for CAIRGTGLNYGYTF. The chain recombines TRBV10-3 with TRBJ1-2; possibly TRBD1 for D (6 bases). The germline gives CDR1 ENHRY, CDR2 SYGVKD. Trimming removed 6 bases from V and 2 bases from J, with 13 bases in between. This CDR3 region has 14 residues.